The following is a T cell receptor (beta chain) sequence with its context. This CDR3 has 19 residues. CDR1 and CDR2 (germline): SGDLS, YYNGEE. Trimming removed 4 bases from V and 1 base from J; junction bases left unmatched: 9. The data originate from a study of blood T cell repertoires in COVID-19. Study summary: The study drew acute and convalescent COVID-19 samples from the United States, Italy and Spain. Sample material is recorded as cDNA or gDNA derived from T cells, B-cell-depleted T cells, or PBMCs.

Authors' methods: Nucleated cell number was recorded as an estimate derived from reference gene primer amplification. Repertoires were generated with immunoSEQ multiplex PCR, while TCRdb's copy carries only in-frame clones and drops some. V and J calls and clone size are copied from that table; D and trimming were computed from the DNA. The data hold some 140,000 clones, with roughly 83% observed a single time. Material: peripheral blood. The chain recombines TRBV9 with TRBJ2-1, with TRBD2 matching over 15 bases. The receptor's source is a woman in her fifties or sixties with acute or convalescent COVID-19. Here the CDR3 DNA reads TGTGCCAGCAGCCGGACTAGCGGGGGGGCCTTGGGGTCCTACAATGAGCAGTTCTTC. It encodes CASSRTSGGALGSYNEQFF. The variable domain in full, with the rest retrieved from reference TRBV9 and TRBJ2-1, is DSGVTQTPKHLITATGQRVTLRCSPRSGDLSVYWYQQSLDQGLQFLIQYYNGEERAKGNILERFSAQQFPDLHSELNLSSLELGDSALYFCASSRTSGGALGSYNEQFFGPGTRLTVL.